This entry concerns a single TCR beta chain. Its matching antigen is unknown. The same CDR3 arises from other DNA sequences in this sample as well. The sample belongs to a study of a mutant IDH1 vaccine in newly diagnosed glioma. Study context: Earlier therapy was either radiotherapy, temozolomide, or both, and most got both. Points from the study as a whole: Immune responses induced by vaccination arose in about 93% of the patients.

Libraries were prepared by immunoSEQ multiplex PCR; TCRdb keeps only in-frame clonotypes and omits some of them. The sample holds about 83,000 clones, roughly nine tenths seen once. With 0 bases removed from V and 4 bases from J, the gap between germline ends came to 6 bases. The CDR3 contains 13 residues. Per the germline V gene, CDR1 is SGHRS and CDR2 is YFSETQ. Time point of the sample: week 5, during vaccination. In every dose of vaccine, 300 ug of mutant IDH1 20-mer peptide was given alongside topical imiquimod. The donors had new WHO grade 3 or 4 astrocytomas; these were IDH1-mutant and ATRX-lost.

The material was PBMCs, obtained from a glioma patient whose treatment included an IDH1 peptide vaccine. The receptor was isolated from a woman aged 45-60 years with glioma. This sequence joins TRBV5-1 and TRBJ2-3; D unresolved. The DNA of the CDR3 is TGCGCCAGCAGCTTGGTAGTTGCAGATACGCAGTATTTT. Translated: CASSLVVADTQYF. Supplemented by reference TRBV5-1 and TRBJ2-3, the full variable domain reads KAGVTQTPRYLIKTRGQQVTLSCSPISGHRSVSWYQQTPGQGLQFLFEYFSETQRNKGNFPGRFSGRQFSNSRSEMNVSTLELGDSALYLCASSLVVADTQYFGPGTRLTVL.